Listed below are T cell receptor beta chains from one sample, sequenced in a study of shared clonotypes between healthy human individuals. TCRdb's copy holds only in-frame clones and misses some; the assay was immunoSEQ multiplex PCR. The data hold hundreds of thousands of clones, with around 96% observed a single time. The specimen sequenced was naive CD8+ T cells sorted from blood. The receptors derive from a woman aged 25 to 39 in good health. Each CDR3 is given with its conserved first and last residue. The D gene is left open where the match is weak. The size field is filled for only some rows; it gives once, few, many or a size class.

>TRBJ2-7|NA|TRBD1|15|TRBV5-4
TGTGCCAGCAGCGGAGGGACAGGGGTCTCCTACGAGCAGTACTTC
CASSGGTGVSYEQYF
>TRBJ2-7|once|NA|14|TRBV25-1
TGTGCCGGATCACTTCCCGGGAGAAGTAGCGAGCAGTACTTC
CAGSLPGRSSEQYF
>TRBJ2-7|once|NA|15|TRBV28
TGTGCCAGCAGCGCGAGACCCGGAAGCTCCTACGAGCAGTACTTC
CASSARPGSSYEQYF
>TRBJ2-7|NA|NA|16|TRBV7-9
TGTGCCAGCAGCCCCCCCCGGAGCAGGGAGCGGCACGAGCAGTACTTC
CASSPPRSRERHEQYF
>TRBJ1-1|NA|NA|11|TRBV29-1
TGCAGCGTTGTGGTACGCACTGAAGCTTTCTTT
CSVVVRTEAFF
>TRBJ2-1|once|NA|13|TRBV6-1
TGTGCCAGCAGCCACCGGGACGCTCGTGAGCAGTTCTTC
CASSHRDAREQFF
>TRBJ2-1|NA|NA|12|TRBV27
TGTGCCAGCAGTCCATCTCTCAATGAGCAGTTCTTC
CASSPSLNEQFF
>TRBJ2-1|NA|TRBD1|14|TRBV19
TGTGCCAGTAACGACAGGGGCTCCTACAATGAGCAGTTCTTC
CASNDRGSYNEQFF
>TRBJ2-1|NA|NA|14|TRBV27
TGTGCCAGCAGTACACGCCTAGATTACAATGAGCAGTTCTTC
CASSTRLDYNEQFF
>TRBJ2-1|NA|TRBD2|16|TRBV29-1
TGCAGCGAGCAGGGACTAGCGGGAACTCTCCGGGGTGAGCAGTTCTTC
CSEQGLAGTLRGEQFF
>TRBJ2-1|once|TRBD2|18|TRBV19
TGTGCCAGTAGTATTCGGCTAGCGGGAGGACCCCAATACAATGAGCAGTTCTTC
CASSIRLAGGPQYNEQFF
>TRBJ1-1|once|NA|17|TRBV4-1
TGCGCCAGCAGCCAAGAGTGGTTCGGCGAGGAGAACACTGAAGCTTTCTTT
CASSQEWFGEENTEAFF
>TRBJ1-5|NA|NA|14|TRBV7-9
TGTGCCAGCAGCTACGGACAGTCAGGACAGCCCCAGCATTTT
CASSYGQSGQPQHF
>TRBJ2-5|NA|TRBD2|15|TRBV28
TGTGCCAGCAGTTTCGGCGGGAGGGCCGGAGAGACCCAGTACTTC
CASSFGGRAGETQYF
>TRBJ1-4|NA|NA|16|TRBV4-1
TGCGCCAGCAGCCAAATACAGGGCGCCTTCGAAGGAAAACTGTTTTTT
CASSQIQGAFEGKLFF
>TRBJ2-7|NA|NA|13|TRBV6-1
TGTGCCAGCAGCAACAGGGTCAACTACGAGCAGTACTTC
CASSNRVNYEQYF
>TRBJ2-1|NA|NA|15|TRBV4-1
TGCGCCAGCAGCCAAGAAGGGAGCTCCTACAATGAGCAGTTCTTC
CASSQEGSSYNEQFF
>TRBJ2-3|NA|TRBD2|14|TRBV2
TGTGCCAGCCTAGCGGGAGGGCCCACAGATACGCAGTATTTT
CASLAGGPTDTQYF
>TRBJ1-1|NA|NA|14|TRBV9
TGTGCCAGCAGCCCACAGACGGTGAACACTGAAGCTTTCTTT
CASSPQTVNTEAFF
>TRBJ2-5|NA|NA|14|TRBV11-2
TGTGCCAGCAGCTTAGTGGGTAGAGGGGAGACCCAGTACTTC
CASSLVGRGETQYF
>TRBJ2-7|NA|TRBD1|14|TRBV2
TGTGCCAGCAGTGACCGGGACAGGGCTTACGAGCAGTACTTC
CASSDRDRAYEQYF
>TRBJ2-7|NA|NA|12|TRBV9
TGTGCCAGCAGCGTAGAAGGGGGGGAGCAGTACTTC
CASSVEGGEQYF
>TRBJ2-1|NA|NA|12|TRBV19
TGTGCCAGTAGTATGGCGGCCCATGAGCAGTTCTTC
CASSMAAHEQFF
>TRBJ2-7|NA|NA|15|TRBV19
TGTGCCAGTAGTATTGGCCAGGGTCCCCTCTACGAGCAGTACTTC
CASSIGQGPLYEQYF
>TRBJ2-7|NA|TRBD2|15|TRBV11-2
TGTGCCAGCAGCTTAGAGGCTAGCGGACCCTACGAGCAGTACTTC
CASSLEASGPYEQYF
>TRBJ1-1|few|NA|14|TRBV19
TGTGCCAGTAGTATCAATGACAGGCGGATAGAAGCTTTCTTT
CASSINDRRIEAFF
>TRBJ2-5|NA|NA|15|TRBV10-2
TGCGCCAGCAGTGAGTCCACGCAGGGGTGGGAGACCCAGTACTTC
CASSESTQGWETQYF
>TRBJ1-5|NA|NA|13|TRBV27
TGTGCCAGCAGTAATGGGGCGAATCAGCCCCAGCATTTT
CASSNGANQPQHF
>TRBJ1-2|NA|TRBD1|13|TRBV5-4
TGTGCCAGCAGCCCGGACAGGGGTGGTGGCTACACCTTC
CASSPDRGGGYTF
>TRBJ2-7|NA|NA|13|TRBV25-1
TGTGCCAGCAGTGAATATATTCAGGGAGAGCAGTACTTC
CASSEYIQGEQYF
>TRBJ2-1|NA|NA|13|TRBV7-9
TGTGCCAGCAGCTTCGTCGACTATAATGAGCAGTTCTTC
CASSFVDYNEQFF
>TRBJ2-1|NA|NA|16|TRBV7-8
TGTGCCAGCAGCTTTGGATGGCTGTGGGAGTCGAATGAGCAGTTCTTC
CASSFGWLWESNEQFF
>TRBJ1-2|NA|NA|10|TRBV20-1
TGCAGTGCTAGAGACTATGGCTACACCTTC
CSARDYGYTF
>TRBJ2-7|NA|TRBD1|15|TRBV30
TGTGCCTGGAGTGTATCTCAGGGGGTTTCCTACGAGCAGTACTTC
CAWSVSQGVSYEQYF
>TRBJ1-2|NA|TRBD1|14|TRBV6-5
TGTGCCAGCAGTTTGACAGGGGATGGCTATGGCTACACCTTC
CASSLTGDGYGYTF
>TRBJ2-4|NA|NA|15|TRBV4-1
TGCGCCAGCAGCCAATTGGGGTTAGCCAAAAACATTCAGTACTTC
CASSQLGLAKNIQYF
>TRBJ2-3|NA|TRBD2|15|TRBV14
TGTGCCAGCAGCAGACTAGCGGGAACAACGGATACGCAGTATTTT
CASSRLAGTTDTQYF
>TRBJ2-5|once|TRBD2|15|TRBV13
TGTGCCAGCAGCTTAGGACTAGCGGGAGATGAGACCCAGTACTTC
CASSLGLAGDETQYF
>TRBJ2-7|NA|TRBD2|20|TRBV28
TGTGCCAGCAGTTTAGCGGAAGGAGGACTAGCGGGACTTTTCGGGTACGAGCAGTACTTC
CASSLAEGGLAGLFGYEQYF
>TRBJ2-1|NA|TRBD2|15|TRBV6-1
TGTGCCAGCAGTCTCCCCGGGACTAGTGGTAATGAGCAGTTCTTC
CASSLPGTSGNEQFF
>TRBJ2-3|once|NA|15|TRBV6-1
TGTGCCAGCAGTGAAAGGGTTGATAGCTCAAGTACGCAGTATTTT
CASSERVDSSSTQYF